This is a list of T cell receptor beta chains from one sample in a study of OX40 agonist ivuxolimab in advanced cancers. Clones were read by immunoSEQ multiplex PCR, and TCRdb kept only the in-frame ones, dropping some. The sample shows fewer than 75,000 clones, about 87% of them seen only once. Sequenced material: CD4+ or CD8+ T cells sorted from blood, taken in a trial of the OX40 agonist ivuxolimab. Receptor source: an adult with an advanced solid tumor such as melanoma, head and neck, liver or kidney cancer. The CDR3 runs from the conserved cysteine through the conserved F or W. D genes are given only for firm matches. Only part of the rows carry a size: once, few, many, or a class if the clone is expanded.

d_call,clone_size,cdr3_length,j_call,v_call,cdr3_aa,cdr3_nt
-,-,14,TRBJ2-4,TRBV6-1,CASSANPGEVRSGF,TGTGCCAGCAGTGCCAACCCAGGGGAGGTCCGAAGTGGCTTC
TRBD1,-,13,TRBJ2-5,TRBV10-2,CASSTGGAETQYF,TGCGCCAGCAGCACAGGGGGCGCGGAGACCCAGTACTTC
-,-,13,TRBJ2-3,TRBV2,CAVPSGTGDTQYF,TGTGCTGTCCCGAGCGGAACGGGGGATACGCAGTATTTT
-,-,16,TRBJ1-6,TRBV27,CASSLSWQRDNSPLHF,TGTGCCAGCAGTTTATCGTGGCAGAGAGATAATTCACCCCTCCACTTT
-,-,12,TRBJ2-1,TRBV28,CASKSGFNEQFF,TGTGCCAGCAAGTCAGGGTTCAATGAGCAGTTCTTC
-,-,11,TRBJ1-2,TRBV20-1,CSASSNYGYTF,TGCAGTGCTAGCTCAAACTATGGCTACACCTTC
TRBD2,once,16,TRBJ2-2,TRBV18,CASSPSATSAAGELFF,TGTGCCAGCTCACCAAGCGCAACTAGCGCTGCCGGGGAGCTGTTTTTT
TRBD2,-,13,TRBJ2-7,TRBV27,CASSSLAGDEQYF,TGTGCCAGCAGTTCCTTAGCGGGAGACGAGCAGTACTTC
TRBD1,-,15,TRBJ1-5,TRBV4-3,CASSPADRLDQPQHF,TGCGCCAGCAGTCCAGCGGACAGGCTGGACCAGCCCCAGCATTTT
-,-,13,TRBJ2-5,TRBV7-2,CASSLSYQETQYF,TGTGCCAGCAGCTTATCCTACCAAGAGACCCAGTACTTC
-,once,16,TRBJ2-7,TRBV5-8,CASKNARGPLGGEQYF,TGTGCCAGCAAAAACGCCCGAGGGCCCCTCGGCGGCGAGCAGTACTTC
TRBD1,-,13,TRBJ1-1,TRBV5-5,CASSPGGGLRAFF,TGTGCCAGCAGCCCTGGAGGGGGCCTTAGAGCTTTCTTT
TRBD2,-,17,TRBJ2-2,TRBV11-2,CASSTPTSGKNTGELFF,TGTGCCAGCAGCACCCCTACTAGCGGGAAGAACACCGGGGAGCTGTTTTTT
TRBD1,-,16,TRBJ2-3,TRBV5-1,CASSRDGTGAQDTQYF,TGCGCCAGCAGCCGGGACGGGACAGGGGCTCAGGATACGCAGTATTTT